This TCR beta chain stems from a study of T cells in Graves' hyperthyroidism and ophthalmopathy. Study summary: Peripheral blood was obtained at initial diagnosis, preceding any treatment.

Patients counted as stable if ophthalmopathy did not develop within 18 months. Germline-derived CDR1 and CDR2 are SGHTS and YDEGEE. V lost 1 base and J 4 bases, leaving 9 bases between the germline ends. The CDR3 length is 14 residues. The study, taken as a whole, reports: Ophthalmopathy prediction by the model preceded onset by a median about 6 months. The blood repertoire included most of the expanded thyroid clonotypes above 0.001.

In its sample, this clonotype was seen many times. Its antigen is currently unknown. The investigators amplified TCR beta CDR3 regions from RNA transcripts. Using the HTBI primer set, a first-round RT-PCR was run on the TCR CDR3. TCRdb fed the multiplex PCR reads into MiXCR, producing one record per CDR3 protein. The sample contains around 600,000 distinct CDR3 sequences, approximately 14% of which appear only once. The TCR originated in a woman between 25 and 40 years old with Graves' hyperthyroidism. The chain is built from TRBV5-8 and TRBJ1-3; unclear D gene. Sequences were obtained from blood. The CDR3 is CASSLPGSGNTIYF. The CDR3 bases are TGTGCCAGCAGCTTGCCAGGTTCAGGAAACACCATATATTTT.